The 28 T cell receptor beta chains given below trace back to one sample, sequenced in a study of T cell clonality in common variable immunodeficiency. Assay: immunoSEQ multiplex PCR; the TCRdb copy retains only in-frame clones and omits some. Sampling found tens of thousands of clones, none seen once. The sequenced sample was peripheral blood mononuclear cells. All receptors derive from a person aged 18 to 70 in good health.

This clone was picked up many times. The CDR3 here is CASSFGTGTGNTIYF. CDR3 DNA, as far as it was read: TGTGCCAGCAGCTTCGGGACAGGGACTGGAAACACC. The V gene is TRBV7-2, the J gene TRBJ1-3; 9 nucleotides align to TRBD1. The read stops 3 residues short of the end of the CDR3; the missing end is completed from the germline J gene. There are 15 residues in the CDR3. CDR1 and CDR2 from the germline V gene are SGHTA and FQGNSA. After removal of 3 bases from V and 2 bases from J, the junction contained 2 bases not matched to a gene. Full variable domain (remainder filled in from reference TRBV7-2 and TRBJ1-3): GAGVSQSPSNKVTEKGKDVELRCDPISGHTALYWYRQSLGQGLEFLIYFQGNSAPDKSGLPSDRFSAERTGGSVSTLTIQRTQQEDSAVYLCASSFGTGTGNTIYFGEGSWLTVV.

This clone appeared many times. The CDR3 extends 3 residues past the end of the read, so its final part is completed from the germline J gene. The chain has TRBV6-1 and TRBJ1-1; possible D gene TRBD1, 5 bases. The germline V gene encodes CDR1 MNHNS and CDR2 SASEGT. The CDR3 is 15 residues long. Trimming took 4 bases from V and 0 from J, leaving 12 bases between them. CDR3: CASSARTGVNTEAFF. The CDR3 bases that were read are TGTGCCAGCAGTGCCCGGACGGGGGTGAACACTGAA.

This clone appeared many times. The CDR3 end is not reached by the read, which stops 3 residues before it; the germline J gene fills it in. The gene calls are TRBV27 and TRBJ2-7; the D gene is possibly TRBD1 (6 bases). The V gene's germline CDR1 is MNHEY and CDR2 SMNVEV (reference sequence). The length of the CDR3 is 16 residues. Trimming shortened V by 3 bases and J by 4 bases, and 19 bases separated the two germline ends. The CDR3 DNA, read in part, is TGTGCCAGCAGTTTCGACCCGACAGGATCCCAATACGAG. Its translation: CASSFDPTGSQYE. The entire CDR3 protein is CASSFDPTGSQYEQYF.

This clone has a count of ten or more. The CDR3 end lies 3 residues beyond the end of the read and is filled in from the germline J gene. V and J are TRBV5-1 and TRBJ2-1, with 7 bases matching TRBD1. V was clipped by 6 bases and J by 3 bases; unmatched bases: 9. Germline CDR1 reads SGHRS; CDR2 reads YFSETQ. The CDR3 is 15 residues long. The CDR3 DNA, read in part, is TGCGCCAGCACCGTATTCAGGGGGTTCTACAATGAG. Its translation: CASTVFRGFYNE. The entire CDR3 protein is CASTVFRGFYNEQFF.

There are many counts of this clone. The CDR3 is cut off 3 residues early in the read; its end comes from the germline J gene. The chain uses TRBV18 and TRBJ1-3; 7 nucleotides match TRBD1. Trimming at V came to 3 bases and at J to 3 bases, leaving 2 bases not matched to a gene. CDR1 and CDR2 from the germline V gene are KGHSH and LQKENI. This CDR3 comprises 14 residues. CDR3 residues: CASSPGTVGNTIYF. CDR3 DNA, as far as it was read: TGTGCCAGCTCACCGGGGACAGTTGGAAACACC.

This clone was detected many times. The read comes to an end 3 residues before the CDR3 does, leaving the germline J gene to fill in the end. This chain uses TRBV11-3 with TRBJ2-2; weak D call: TRBD1 (7 bases). V was trimmed by 2 bases and J by 3 bases, leaving 10 bases between them. CDR3 length: 15 residues. Germline lookup yields CDR1 SGHNT and CDR2 YENEEA. This chain's CDR3 is CASSLSGGHTGELFF. The DNA read from the CDR3 is TGTGCCAGCAGCTTATCAGGGGGGCACACCGGGGAG.

This clone was seen at least ten times. The read ends 3 residues before the CDR3 terminus; that terminus is restored from the germline J gene. The chain couples TRBV7-2 to TRBJ2-4; possibly TRBD1 for D (6 bases). Trimming left V 4 bases short and J 2 bases short, with 12 bases between. The CDR3 consists of 15 residues. Germline V lookup: CDR1 SGHTA, CDR2 FQGNSA. The DNA read from the CDR3 is TGTGCCAGCAGCTCTCCGGACAGAACCAAAAACATT. Translating it yields CASSSPDRTKNI. The complete CDR3 protein is CASSSPDRTKNIQYF. Together with reference TRBV7-2 and TRBJ2-4, the CDR3 gives the full variable domain: GAGVSQSPSNKVTEKGKDVELRCDPISGHTALYWYRQSLGQGLEFLIYFQGNSAPDKSGLPSDRFSAERTGGSVSTLTIQRTQQEDSAVYLCASSSPDRTKNIQYFGAGTRLSVL.

Many counts were recorded for this clone. The read ends 3 residues before the CDR3 terminus; that terminus is restored from the germline J gene. The J gene is TRBJ2-7, the V gene TRBV11-2; weak D call: TRBD2 (6 bases). Germline-derived CDR1 and CDR2 are SGHAT and FQNNGV. CDR3 length: 13 residues. V shed 3 bases and J shed 5 bases, with 11 bases lying between them. The part of the CDR3 DNA that was read is TGTGCCAGCAGCTTTCTGGGACTCAACGAG. Amino acids: CASSFLGLNE. The full-length CDR3 reads as CASSFLGLNEQYF.

This clone was picked up many times. The read terminates 3 residues before the CDR3 end, so the remaining end is supplied by the germline J gene. The rearrangement joins TRBV18 to TRBJ2-7; TRBD1 matches 7 bases. V shed 6 bases, J shed 0 bases, and the junction held 5 bases outside the gene matches. The CDR3 is 14 amino acids. CDR1 is KGHSH, CDR2 LQKENI, per germline. The sequenced CDR3 bases are TGTGCCAGCTCCGGGACAGAGAGCTCCTACGAG. Translated: CASSGTESSYE. In full, the CDR3 reads CASSGTESSYEQYF. Together with reference TRBV18 and TRBJ2-7, the CDR3 gives the full variable domain: NAGVMQNPRHLVRRRGQEARLRCSPMKGHSHVYWYRQLPEEGLKFMVYLQKENIIDESGMPKERFSAEFPKEGPSILRIQQVVRGDSAAYFCASSGTESSYEQYFGPGTRLTVT.

A note on this clone: The sequenced fragment ends 3 residues before the CDR3 boundary, so the rest is inferred from the germline J gene. The rearrangement uses TRBV6-4 and TRBJ1-2, with TRBD1 as a possible D gene (6 bases). Germline loops: CDR1 MRHNA, CDR2 SNTAGT. Trimming removed 6 bases at V and 4 bases at J, with 18 bases between. The CDR3 loop spans 15 amino acids. The CDR3 is CASRGTRVLGYGYTF. CDR3 DNA, as far as it was read: TGTGCCAGCAGAGGGACAAGGGTCCTCGGCTATGGC.

This clone was found many times. The sequenced part of the CDR3 DNA is TGTGCCAGCAGCTTGGTCCAGGACTATGGC. It translates to CASSLVQDYG. The complete CDR3 sequence is CASSLVQDYGYTF. The J gene is TRBJ1-2, the V gene TRBV5-6; D remains unclear. The CDR3 end falls 3 residues outside the read, so it is completed with the germline J gene. Germline V gene lookup returns CDR1 SGHDT and CDR2 YYEEEE. The CDR3 is 13 amino acids. V lost 0 bases, J lost 3 bases, and 6 bases lay in between.

The table lists this clone with many counts. The sequenced fragment ends 3 residues before the CDR3 boundary, so the rest is inferred from the germline J gene. V and J are TRBV30 and TRBJ1-2; 8 bases are shared with TRBD1. Looked up from germline, CDR1 is GTSNPN and CDR2 is SVGIG (reference sequence). J gave up 3 bases and V 1 base, and 13 bases lay outside the gene matches. This CDR3 has 17 amino acids. CDR3 sequence reads: CAWSEGPWTGKDYGYTF. The sequenced CDR3 bases are TGTGCCTGGAGTGAGGGGCCCTGGACAGGGAAAGACTATGGC.

This clone was picked up many times. With the read ending 3 residues before the CDR3 end, the germline J gene is used to fill in that end. V and J are TRBV7-8 and TRBJ2-5; 9 bases are shared with TRBD2. Germline V gene data show CDR1 as SGHVS and CDR2 as FQNEAQ. Germline trimming cut 5 bases from V and 7 bases from J; bases unmatched to any gene: 14. The CDR3 is 16 residues long. The CDR3 is CASSPRRLAGWGTQYF. The covered CDR3 bases are TGTGCCAGCAGCCCCCGCCGCCTAGCGGGATGGGGGACC.

There are a few counts of this clone. The read comes to an end 3 residues before the CDR3 does, leaving the germline J gene to fill in the end. The chain joins TRBV27 to TRBJ2-7, with D maybe TRBD2 (7 bases). The CDR3 is made up of 14 amino acids. V was shortened by 7 bases and J by 4 bases, with 17 bases between the two germline ends. CDR1 is MNHEY and CDR2 is SMNVEV in the germline V gene (reference sequence). The CDR3 region is CASTPGGPPYEQYF. Partial CDR3 DNA: TGTGCCAGCACCCCCGGGGGGCCCCCTTACGAG.

At least ten counts were recorded for this clone. The read is 3 residues too short to cover the CDR3 end, so that end is filled in from the germline J gene. The rearrangement joins TRBV20-1 to TRBJ1-5, with D possibly TRBD1 on 5 matching bases. The CDR3 has 13 residues. Trimming cost V 5 bases and J 6 bases, with 14 bases left between them. Germline values: CDR1 DFQATT, CDR2 SNEGSKA (reference sequence). The CDR3 here is CSAGGSGGQPQHF. Partial CDR3 DNA: TGCAGTGCTGGGGGGTCTGGGGGTCAGCCC.

This clone was counted at least ten times. The missing CDR3 end, 3 residues past where the read stops, is filled in from the germline J gene. The genes are TRBV19 and TRBJ1-2, with D possibly being TRBD1 (6 bases). Germline-derived CDR1 and CDR2 are LNHDA and SQIVND (reference sequence). V gave up 4 bases and J gave up 4 bases, with 13 bases separating them. The length of the CDR3 is 14 residues. Partial CDR3 DNA: TGTGCCAGTAGTACTCCCCAGGGGATCTATGGC. Translating it yields CASSTPQGIYG. From start to end, the CDR3 is CASSTPQGIYGYTF.

Ten or more counts support this clone. The DNA ends 3 residues before the CDR3 does, and the rest of the CDR3 is filled in from the germline J gene. The rearrangement uses TRBV5-1 and TRBJ1-2, with D perhaps matching TRBD1 (5 bases). V was shortened by 1 base and J by 0 bases, with 10 bases between the two germline ends. The length of the CDR3 is 15 residues. From germline, CDR1 is SGHRS and CDR2 YFSETQ. Incomplete CDR3 DNA: TGCGCCAGCAGCTTGTCTGGGGCCCCTAACTATGGC. Translated: CASSLSGAPNYG. The entire CDR3 reads CASSLSGAPNYGYTF.

This clone appeared many times. The CDR3 goes on 3 residues after the read ends, and that part is filled in from the germline J gene. V is TRBV20-1 and J is TRBJ2-1, with 12 bases matching TRBD2. V shed 6 bases and J 3 bases; nucleotides not matched to a gene: 3. The CDR3 extends over 14 amino acids. Germline CDR1 reads DFQATT; CDR2 reads SNEGSKA (reference sequence). Incomplete CDR3 DNA: TGCAGTGCAATACTAGCGGGGGGCTACAATGAG. This translates into CSAILAGGYNE. The whole CDR3 protein reads CSAILAGGYNEQFF.

This clone was detected many times. Sequencing ends 3 residues short of the CDR3 end; the germline J gene provides the rest. This chain joins TRBV25-1 and TRBJ1-5, with TRBD1 matching over 8 bases. The CDR3 is made up of 16 amino acids. Germline trimming cut 2 bases from V and 1 base from J; bases unmatched to any gene: 4. Per the germline V gene, CDR1 is MGHDK and CDR2 is SYGVNS. The covered CDR3 bases are TGTGCCAGCAGTGAAAAGGACAGGGCAAGCAATCAGCCC. Its protein product is CASSEKDRASNQP. The full CDR3 reads CASSEKDRASNQPQHF.

This clone was observed at least ten times. The read terminates 3 residues before the CDR3 end, so the remaining end is supplied by the germline J gene. The chain combines TRBV7-2 with TRBJ2-2; perhaps TRBD1 as D (6 bases). Looked up from germline, CDR1 is SGHTA and CDR2 is FQGNSA. The ends were cut back, 9 bases at V and 3 bases at J, with 11 bases in the middle. The CDR3 totals 13 residues. CDR3 DNA (partial): TGTGCCAGTCGTCGGACAGACACCGGGGAG. The encoded protein is CASRRTDTGE. The whole CDR3 protein reads CASRRTDTGELFF. Based on the CDR3 plus reference TRBV7-2 and TRBJ2-2, the full variable domain is GAGVSQSPSNKVTEKGKDVELRCDPISGHTALYWYRQSLGQGLEFLIYFQGNSAPDKSGLPSDRFSAERTGGSVSTLTIQRTQQEDSAVYLCASRRTDTGELFFGEGSRLTVL.

There are many counts of this clone. The CDR3 is cut off 3 residues early in the read; its end comes from the germline J gene. The chain combines TRBV20-1 with TRBJ1-5, with D unclear. There are 14 residues in the CDR3. With 5 bases removed from V and 8 bases from J, the gap between germline ends came to 19 bases. The germline CDR1 and CDR2 sequences are DFQATT and SNEGSKA (reference sequence). CDR3 loop: CSARRRLPREPQHF. The DNA read from the CDR3 is TGCAGTGCTCGAAGACGACTGCCGCGGGAGCCC.

This clone was detected many times. The read is 3 residues too short to cover the CDR3 end, so that end is filled in from the germline J gene. This rearrangement joins TRBV5-6 to TRBJ1-2; D not certain. The germline V and J ends were trimmed by 0 bases and 7 bases, with 10 bases remaining between them. Germline V gives CDR1 SGHDT, CDR2 YYEEEE. The CDR3 runs 13 residues. The CDR3 DNA, read in part, is TGTGCCAGCAGCTTGGGTCTTTATCCTGGC. Its protein product is CASSLGLYPG. The complete CDR3 sequence is CASSLGLYPGYTF.

This clone ranks as medium-sized (0.01 to 0.1%). The read halts 3 residues ahead of the CDR3 end, with the missing end drawn from the germline J gene. The same CDR3 is also encoded by other DNA sequences in this sample. This chain joins TRBV12-3 or TRBV12-4 and TRBJ1-2; 7 nucleotides agree with TRBD1. With 4 bases clipped from V and 2 bases from J, the junction kept 13 bases outside the gene matches. The CDR3 totals 17 residues. CDR3: CASSYRRETGQNYGYTF. The sequenced part of the CDR3 DNA is TGTGCCAGCAGTTATAGGCGAGAGACAGGGCAGAACTATGGC.

This clone came up many times. The read halts 3 residues ahead of the CDR3 end, with the missing end drawn from the germline J gene. The chain uses TRBV29-1 and TRBJ1-4, with D perhaps TRBD1 (5 bases). Trimming took off 0 bases at V and 7 bases at J, with 9 bases between the two ends. The CDR3 spans 13 residues. Germline values: CDR1 SQVTM, CDR2 ANQGSEA. This CDR3 is CSVEELGAEKLFF. The sequenced part of the CDR3 DNA is TGCAGCGTTGAAGAGCTTGGGGCTGAAAAA. Full variable domain (remainder filled in from reference TRBV29-1 and TRBJ1-4): SAVISQKPSRDICQRGTSLTIQCQVDSQVTMMFWYRQQPGQSLTLIATANQGSEATYESGFVIDKFPISRPNLTFSTLTVSNMSPEDSSIYLCSVEELGAEKLFFGSGTQLSVL.

In this sample, this clone turned up many times. The sequenced part of the CDR3 DNA is TGTGCCAGCAGCCAAGATCTACGGACTACGTACGAG. This gives the protein CASSQDLRTTYE. The entire CDR3 protein is CASSQDLRTTYEQYF. V and J are TRBV14 and TRBJ2-7, with D perhaps TRBD2 (6 bases). The read ends 3 residues before the CDR3 terminus; that terminus is restored from the germline J gene. Between the trimmed V and J ends, which lost 0 bases and 4 bases, there was a span of 13 bases. Looked up from germline, CDR1 is SGHDN and CDR2 is FVKESK. The CDR3 consists of 15 residues.

This clone was seen many times. The CDR3 is cut off 3 residues early in the read; its end comes from the germline J gene. V gene TRBV5-1 combines with J gene TRBJ2-1; TRBD2 might be the D (5 bases). From germline, CDR1 is SGHRS and CDR2 YFSETQ. Deletions cut 4 bases from V and 4 bases from J, with 12 bases between. CDR3 size: 14 residues. The CDR3 loop is CASSLGEQYNEQFF. The DNA read from the CDR3 is TGCGCCAGCAGCCTCGGGGAACAATACAATGAG.

This clone turned up a few times. The read ends 3 residues before the CDR3 terminus; that terminus is restored from the germline J gene. This same CDR3 is encoded by further DNA sequences in the sample. The chain has TRBV10-2 and TRBJ1-6; tentative D call: TRBD1 (6 bases). The CDR3 runs to 14 residues. Trimming stripped 9 bases from V and 6 bases from J, with 15 bases between. The V gene's germline CDR1 is WSHSY and CDR2 SAAADI. Incomplete CDR3 DNA: TGCGCCAGTCGCTGGGGGACAAGTAATTCACCC. It specifies CASRWGTSNSP. From start to end, the CDR3 is CASRWGTSNSPLHF.

This clone was recorded many times. The read terminates 3 residues before the CDR3 end, so the remaining end is supplied by the germline J gene. The chain links TRBV5-1 to TRBJ1-3, with D tentatively TRBD1 (5 bases). There are 14 residues in the CDR3. Germline CDR1 SGHRS, CDR2 YFSETQ. The ends were cut back, 4 bases at V and 0 bases at J, with 8 bases in the middle. The CDR3 is CASSTGDSGNTIYF. The DNA read from the CDR3 is TGCGCCAGCAGCACAGGTGACTCTGGAAACACC.